Listed here are 4 T cell receptor beta chains from one sample, sequenced in a study of cytotoxic CD8 clonotypes in ibrutinib-treated CLL. Sequenced by immunoSEQ multiplex PCR; TCRdb stores in-frame clones only, minus some. The data show about 130,000 clones, with about 70% seen just once and around 4.9% held by the top ten. The source was PBMCs, collected after 24 months of ibrutinib treatment. The source is a human donor with chronic lymphocytic leukemia.

This clone was picked up a small number of times. J is TRBJ1-5 and V is TRBV28, with D uncertain. Germline V lookup: CDR1 MDHEN, CDR2 SYDVKM. The CDR3 spans 12 residues. Trimming removed 5 bases at V and 10 bases at J, with 12 bases between. CDR3 sequence: CASSRRSRPQHF. CDR3 nucleotides: TGTGCCAGCAGTCGACGGTCTCGTCCCCAGCATTTT.

The V and J genes are TRBV7-3 and TRBJ2-1; a weak D match, TRBD2 (6 bases). The CDR3 is made up of 15 amino acids. The germline V and J ends were trimmed by 3 bases and 5 bases, with 14 bases remaining between them. Looked up from germline, CDR1 is SGHTA and CDR2 is FQGTGA. CDR3 DNA: TGTGCCAGCAGCTTTGGGGGGACCACCAACAATGAGCAGTTCTTC. It codes for CASSFGGTTNNEQFF.

The table lists this clone with a few counts. The chain employs TRBV6-5 and TRBJ1-1; D is unresolved. The germline V gene encodes CDR1 MNHEY and CDR2 SVGAGI. Trimming took 9 bases from V and 8 from J, leaving 13 bases between them. This CDR3 contains 11 residues. The CDR3 reads CASRRGSEAFF. DNA for the CDR3: TGTGCCAGTCGGCGGGGTTCCGAAGCTTTCTTT.

V is TRBV4-2 and J is TRBJ2-1, with 7 bases aligning to TRBD1. V trimming: 6 bases; J trimming: 10 bases; junction bases outside the gene matches: 3. CDR1 LGHNA and CDR2 YNFKEQ come from the germline V gene. The CDR3 totals 11 residues. CDR3 DNA sequence: TGTGCCAGCAGAGGGGGACAGGAGCAGTTCTTC. The encoded protein is CASRGGQEQFF.